A selection of T cell receptor beta chains follows, all from one sample in a study of T cell responses to AZD1222 COVID-19 vaccine. Only in-frame clones appear in the TCRdb table, and some are missing; sequencing was by immunoSEQ multiplex PCR. The sample contains about 95,000 clones, 70% to 90% of which appear only once. The source was peripheral blood, collected on day 0 of AZD1222 vaccination. Every receptor here comes from an adult in good health. Both conserved end residues are part of each CDR3. A D gene is named only where the DNA matches it firmly. Clone size appears in some rows only: once, few, many, or a class for an expanded clone.

clone_size: -; j_call: TRBJ2-7; d_call: -; v_call: TRBV7-2; cdr3_aa: CASSLGPSYEQYF; cdr3_nt: TGTGCCAGCAGCTTAGGGCCCTCCTACGAGCAGTACTTC
clone_size: -; j_call: TRBJ2-2; d_call: -; v_call: TRBV9; cdr3_aa: CASSERTGELFF; cdr3_nt: TGTGCCAGCAGCGAGCGGACCGGGGAGCTGTTTTTT
clone_size: -; j_call: TRBJ1-3; d_call: -; v_call: TRBV6-1; cdr3_aa: CASSESGGLGNTIYF; cdr3_nt: TGTGCCAGCAGTGAAAGTGGGGGGCTAGGAAACACCATATATTTT
clone_size: -; j_call: TRBJ1-2; d_call: TRBD1; v_call: TRBV3-1/TRBV3-2; cdr3_aa: CASSPKQGAWGYTF; cdr3_nt: TGTGCCAGCAGCCCCAAACAGGGGGCGTGGGGCTACACCTTC
clone_size: -; j_call: TRBJ2-2; d_call: TRBD2; v_call: TRBV11-2; cdr3_aa: CASSPGWPSGPGELFF; cdr3_nt: TGTGCCAGCAGCCCAGGGTGGCCTAGCGGGCCTGGGGAGCTGTTTTTT
clone_size: -; j_call: TRBJ2-5; d_call: -; v_call: TRBV3-1/TRBV3-2; cdr3_aa: CASSRQQGLQETQYF; cdr3_nt: TGTGCCAGCAGCCGGCAACAGGGACTTCAAGAGACCCAGTACTTC
clone_size: -; j_call: TRBJ1-2; d_call: -; v_call: TRBV18; cdr3_aa: CASSPLNRQRGNYGYTF; cdr3_nt: TGTGCCAGCTCACCATTGAATCGACAGCGGGGTAACTATGGCTACACCTTC
clone_size: -; j_call: TRBJ1-2; d_call: TRBD1; v_call: TRBV9; cdr3_aa: CASFGTGVNYGYTF; cdr3_nt: TGTGCCAGCTTTGGGACAGGGGTTAACTATGGCTACACCTTC
clone_size: -; j_call: TRBJ2-1; d_call: -; v_call: TRBV11-2; cdr3_aa: CASSLPLSGNNEQFF; cdr3_nt: TGTGCCAGCAGCTTACCCCTATCCGGAAACAATGAGCAGTTCTTC
clone_size: -; j_call: TRBJ1-2; d_call: TRBD1; v_call: TRBV28; cdr3_aa: CASSSGQGGYGYTF; cdr3_nt: TGTGCCAGCAGTTCGGGACAGGGAGGCTATGGCTACACCTTC
clone_size: -; j_call: TRBJ2-7; d_call: TRBD1; v_call: TRBV7-9; cdr3_aa: CASSQGTGRQIEQYF; cdr3_nt: TGTGCCAGCAGCCAAGGGACAGGGAGGCAAATCGAGCAGTACTTC
clone_size: -; j_call: TRBJ1-4; d_call: -; v_call: TRBV7-8; cdr3_aa: CASSPRLNEKLFF; cdr3_nt: TGTGCCAGCAGCCCCCGACTTAATGAAAAACTGTTTTTT
clone_size: -; j_call: TRBJ1-1; d_call: -; v_call: TRBV2; cdr3_aa: CASSDSQENTEAFF; cdr3_nt: TGTGCCAGCAGTGACTCCCAAGAGAACACTGAAGCTTTCTTT
clone_size: -; j_call: TRBJ1-2; d_call: TRBD1; v_call: TRBV30; cdr3_aa: CAWIPRDRFNYGYTF; cdr3_nt: TGTGCCTGGATCCCCCGGGACAGGTTTAACTATGGCTACACCTTC
clone_size: -; j_call: TRBJ2-7; d_call: -; v_call: TRBV5-1; cdr3_aa: CASSLRDDYEQYF; cdr3_nt: TGCGCCAGCAGCTTACGGGACGACTACGAGCAGTACTTC
clone_size: -; j_call: TRBJ2-7; d_call: TRBD2; v_call: TRBV7-2; cdr3_aa: CASSFTSGGTYEQYF; cdr3_nt: TGTGCCAGCAGCTTCACTAGCGGGGGGACCTACGAGCAGTACTTC
clone_size: -; j_call: TRBJ1-2; d_call: TRBD1; v_call: TRBV5-6; cdr3_aa: CASSFQGAVRGYTF; cdr3_nt: TGTGCCAGCAGCTTCCAGGGGGCGGTTCGGGGCTACACCTTC
clone_size: -; j_call: TRBJ1-2; d_call: TRBD1; v_call: TRBV6-5; cdr3_aa: CASSPVGQGYGYTF; cdr3_nt: TGTGCCAGCAGCCCGGTCGGACAGGGCTATGGCTACACCTTC
clone_size: -; j_call: TRBJ1-2; d_call: TRBD1; v_call: TRBV6-1; cdr3_aa: CASSEWAGGPYGYTF; cdr3_nt: TGTGCCAGCAGTGAATGGGCAGGGGGGCCGTATGGCTACACCTTC
clone_size: -; j_call: TRBJ1-5; d_call: TRBD1; v_call: TRBV11-3; cdr3_aa: CASSLDGTGDDQPQHF; cdr3_nt: TGTGCCAGCAGCTTAGACGGGACAGGGGACGATCAGCCCCAGCATTTT
clone_size: -; j_call: TRBJ1-5; d_call: -; v_call: TRBV28; cdr3_aa: CASSLYGMALGNQPQHF; cdr3_nt: TGTGCCAGCAGTTTATACGGCATGGCGCTGGGGAATCAGCCCCAGCATTTT
clone_size: -; j_call: TRBJ1-1; d_call: -; v_call: TRBV10-3; cdr3_aa: CAISAPGNTEAFF; cdr3_nt: TGTGCCATCAGTGCTCCAGGGAACACTGAAGCTTTCTTT
clone_size: -; j_call: TRBJ2-3; d_call: -; v_call: TRBV10-1; cdr3_aa: CASSRPGTDTQYF; cdr3_nt: TGCGCCAGCAGTCGCCCAGGCACAGATACGCAGTATTTT
clone_size: -; j_call: TRBJ2-7; d_call: TRBD2; v_call: TRBV5-6; cdr3_aa: CASSPQPTSGPYEQYF; cdr3_nt: TGTGCCAGCAGCCCTCAGCCCACTAGCGGCCCCTACGAGCAGTACTTC
clone_size: -; j_call: TRBJ1-1; d_call: -; v_call: TRBV9; cdr3_aa: CASSVRSGRTEAFF; cdr3_nt: TGTGCCAGCAGCGTAAGGAGTGGACGTACTGAAGCTTTCTTT
clone_size: -; j_call: TRBJ2-2; d_call: -; v_call: TRBV11-2; cdr3_aa: CASSFTGRGGELFF; cdr3_nt: TGTGCCAGCAGCTTCACTGGACGCGGCGGGGAGCTGTTTTTT
clone_size: -; j_call: TRBJ1-2; d_call: -; v_call: TRBV5-4; cdr3_aa: CASSLGQTTNYGYTF; cdr3_nt: TGTGCCAGCAGCCTCGGACAGACAACTAACTATGGCTACACCTTC
clone_size: -; j_call: TRBJ2-7; d_call: -; v_call: TRBV6-2/TRBV6-3; cdr3_aa: CASSSSSYEQYF; cdr3_nt: TGTGCCAGCAGTTCCAGCTCCTACGAGCAGTACTTC
clone_size: -; j_call: TRBJ1-5; d_call: TRBD1; v_call: TRBV27; cdr3_aa: CASSREGQSNQPQHF; cdr3_nt: TGTGCCAGCAGCCGGGAGGGACAGAGCAATCAGCCCCAGCATTTT
clone_size: -; j_call: TRBJ1-1; d_call: -; v_call: TRBV19; cdr3_aa: CASSTQPNTEAFF; cdr3_nt: TGTGCCAGTAGTACCCAACCGAACACTGAAGCTTTCTTT
clone_size: -; j_call: TRBJ1-3; d_call: -; v_call: TRBV10-3; cdr3_aa: CAISEFEGPTGNTIYF; cdr3_nt: TGTGCCATCAGTGAGTTCGAGGGACCGACAGGAAACACCATATATTTT
clone_size: -; j_call: TRBJ1-2; d_call: -; v_call: TRBV3-1/TRBV3-2; cdr3_aa: CASSPSGGGYGYTF; cdr3_nt: TGTGCCAGCAGCCCCTCGGGGGGCGGCTATGGCTACACCTTC
clone_size: -; j_call: TRBJ2-7; d_call: -; v_call: TRBV4-3; cdr3_aa: CASSQEWGAQSYEQYF; cdr3_nt: TGCGCCAGCAGCCAAGAATGGGGGGCCCAATCCTACGAGCAGTACTTC
clone_size: -; j_call: TRBJ2-5; d_call: -; v_call: TRBV12-3/TRBV12-4; cdr3_aa: CASSPGFGETQYF; cdr3_nt: TGTGCCAGCAGTCCCGGATTTGGGGAGACCCAGTACTTC
clone_size: once; j_call: TRBJ2-7; d_call: -; v_call: TRBV29-1; cdr3_aa: CSVWTPTSTPEQYF; cdr3_nt: TGCAGCGTTTGGACACCGACATCCACGCCCGAGCAGTACTTC
clone_size: once; j_call: TRBJ1-2; d_call: TRBD1; v_call: TRBV5-8; cdr3_aa: CASSLIFLGTGGDGYTF; cdr3_nt: TGTGCCAGCAGCTTAATCTTTCTCGGGACAGGGGGCGATGGCTACACCTTC
clone_size: -; j_call: TRBJ2-3; d_call: -; v_call: TRBV7-9; cdr3_aa: CASSLRLTSSTDTQYF; cdr3_nt: TGTGCCAGCAGCTTAAGACTAACCAGCAGCACAGATACGCAGTATTTT
clone_size: -; j_call: TRBJ2-3; d_call: -; v_call: TRBV6-5; cdr3_aa: CASSPGRSTDTQYF; cdr3_nt: TGTGCCAGCAGCCCGGGACGGAGCACAGATACGCAGTATTTT
clone_size: -; j_call: TRBJ2-7; d_call: -; v_call: TRBV6-1; cdr3_aa: CASSDRIVTGSYEQYF; cdr3_nt: TGTGCCAGCAGTGATAGAATTGTGACAGGATCTTACGAGCAGTACTTC
clone_size: -; j_call: TRBJ1-5; d_call: -; v_call: TRBV6-5; cdr3_aa: CASSYRAGNQPQHF; cdr3_nt: TGTGCCAGCAGCTACCGGGCCGGTAATCAGCCCCAGCATTTT
clone_size: few; j_call: TRBJ1-2; d_call: TRBD1; v_call: TRBV27; cdr3_aa: CASMRPGTGFGYTF; cdr3_nt: TGTGCCAGCATGCGCCCCGGGACAGGGTTTGGCTACACCTTC
clone_size: -; j_call: TRBJ1-1; d_call: -; v_call: TRBV2; cdr3_aa: CASSWTEKEAFF; cdr3_nt: TGTGCCAGCAGTTGGACAGAGAAAGAAGCTTTCTTT
clone_size: -; j_call: TRBJ2-5; d_call: -; v_call: TRBV7-9; cdr3_aa: CASSPWSRSGETQYF; cdr3_nt: TGTGCCAGCAGCCCTTGGAGCCGGAGCGGAGAGACCCAGTACTTC
clone_size: -; j_call: TRBJ2-1; d_call: -; v_call: TRBV27; cdr3_aa: CASQRTDSSYNEQFF; cdr3_nt: TGTGCCAGCCAACGCACCGATAGCTCCTACAATGAGCAGTTCTTC
clone_size: once; j_call: TRBJ1-6; d_call: -; v_call: TRBV28; cdr3_aa: CASTDSYLNSPLHF; cdr3_nt: TGTGCCAGTACTGACAGTTACTTAAATTCACCCCTCCACTTT
clone_size: -; j_call: TRBJ1-5; d_call: TRBD1; v_call: TRBV6-5; cdr3_aa: CASSRDSNQPQHF; cdr3_nt: TGTGCCAGCAGTCGGGACAGTAATCAGCCCCAGCATTTT
clone_size: -; j_call: TRBJ1-1; d_call: -; v_call: TRBV20-1; cdr3_aa: CSASDPTGLLTEAFF; cdr3_nt: TGCAGTGCTAGTGACCCAACAGGGTTACTCACTGAAGCTTTCTTT
clone_size: -; j_call: TRBJ2-2; d_call: -; v_call: TRBV4-1; cdr3_aa: CASSPIQGRKGWDTGELFF; cdr3_nt: TGCGCCAGCAGCCCCATACAAGGGCGCAAAGGTTGGGACACCGGGGAGCTGTTTTTT
clone_size: -; j_call: TRBJ1-6; d_call: -; v_call: TRBV19; cdr3_aa: CASSQPRGLNSPLHF; cdr3_nt: TGTGCCAGTAGTCAGCCCCGGGGGCTGAATTCACCCCTCCACTTT
clone_size: -; j_call: TRBJ1-2; d_call: -; v_call: TRBV2; cdr3_aa: CASSDPAPIGGYTF; cdr3_nt: TGTGCCAGCAGTGATCCGGCCCCGATTGGTGGCTACACCTTC
clone_size: -; j_call: TRBJ2-2; d_call: -; v_call: TRBV9; cdr3_aa: CASSERLANTGELFF; cdr3_nt: TGTGCCAGCAGCGAAAGACTAGCGAACACCGGGGAGCTGTTTTTT